This TCR beta chain was recorded in a study of T cell responses to AZD1222 COVID-19 vaccine. As concerns this clone: What it binds is unknown.

Here immunoSEQ multiplex PCR was the method, and the copy in TCRdb shows in-frame clones only, minus some. The sample records over 150,000 clones, about nine tenths being singletons. In germline, CDR1 is LNHDA, CDR2 SQIVND (reference sequence). The V end lost 5 bases, the J end lost 7 bases, and 14 bases lay between the germline ends. The CDR3 contains 13 residues. Findings and limits, study-wide: Regions left unmutated in variants are reportedly the target of nearly half of spike-specific TCRs.

This chain uses TRBV19 with TRBJ1-2; a weak D match, TRBD1 (5 bases). The clonotype originates from an adult in good health. This sample comprised peripheral blood, obtained on day 0 of AZD1222 vaccination. CDR3 amino acids: CASSLDGRGGYTF. The CDR3 coding sequence is TGTGCCAGTAGTCTGGACGGGAGGGGTGGCTACACCTTC.